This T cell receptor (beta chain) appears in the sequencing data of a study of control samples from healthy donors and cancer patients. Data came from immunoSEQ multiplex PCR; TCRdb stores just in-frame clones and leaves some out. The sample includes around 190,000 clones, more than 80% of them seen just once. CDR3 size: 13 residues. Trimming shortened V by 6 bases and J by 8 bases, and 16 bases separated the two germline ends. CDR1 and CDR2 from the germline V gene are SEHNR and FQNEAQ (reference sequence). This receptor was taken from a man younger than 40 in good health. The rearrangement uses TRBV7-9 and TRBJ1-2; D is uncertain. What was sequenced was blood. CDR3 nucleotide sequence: TGTGCCAGCAGAAAGGACCCCACACGGGGCTACACCTTC. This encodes CASRKDPTRGYTF.